The following is a T cell receptor beta chain sequence with its context. As yet, its antigen is unknown. The germline gives CDR1 SEHNR, CDR2 FQNEAQ (reference sequence). CDR3 length: 12 amino acids. Trimming pared 1 base from V and 6 bases from J, leaving 7 bases between. The source of the sample is a study of T-cell reconstitution after alpha-beta-depleted transplantation in children. Findings of the study overall: About two months after transplant, alpha-beta T cells reportedly came from several hundred expanded graft clones. Most T-cell counts and diversity one year after the transplant came from T cells that were newly produced. Some patients showed high day-60 TCRbeta diversity, which derived from surviving recipient T cells and thymic progenitors.

Unique molecular identifiers were used to barcode this TCRbeta library. Each CDR3 protein is one row after TCRdb ran MiXCR on the PCR reads. Among under 400,000 distinct CDR3 sequences, roughly 25% were seen once, and the ten largest hold 11%. The clonotype comes from a male patient younger than 18 who had a stem cell transplant for acute lymphoblastic leukemia, so the T cells may come from the graft donor. Sequences were derived from PBMCs, mostly from graft donor cells, sampled 180 days after TCRalphabeta/CD19-depleted stem cell transplant. The chain joins TRBV7-9 to TRBJ2-7, with a possible D match to TRBD2 (5 bases). The CDR3 coding sequence is TGTGCCAGCAGCTTAGGAGGGTCCGAGCAGTACTTC. Its protein product is CASSLGGSEQYF.